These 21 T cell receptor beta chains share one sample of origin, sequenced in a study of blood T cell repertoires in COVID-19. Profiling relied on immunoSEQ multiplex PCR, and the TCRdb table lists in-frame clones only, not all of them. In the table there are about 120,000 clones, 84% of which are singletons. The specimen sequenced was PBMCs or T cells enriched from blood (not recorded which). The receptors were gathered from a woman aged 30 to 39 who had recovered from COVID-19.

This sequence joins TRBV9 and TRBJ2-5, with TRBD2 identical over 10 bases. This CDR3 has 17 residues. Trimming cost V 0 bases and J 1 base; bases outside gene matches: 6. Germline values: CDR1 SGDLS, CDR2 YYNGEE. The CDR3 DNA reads TGTGCCAGCAGCGTAGCCCAACGACTAGCGGGCCAAGAGACCCAGTACTTC. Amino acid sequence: CASSVAQRLAGQETQYF. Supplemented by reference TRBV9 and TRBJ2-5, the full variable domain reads DSGVTQTPKHLITATGQRVTLRCSPRSGDLSVYWYQQSLDQGLQFLIQYYNGEERAKGNILERFSAQQFPDLHSELNLSSLELGDSALYFCASSVAQRLAGQETQYFGPGTRLLVL.

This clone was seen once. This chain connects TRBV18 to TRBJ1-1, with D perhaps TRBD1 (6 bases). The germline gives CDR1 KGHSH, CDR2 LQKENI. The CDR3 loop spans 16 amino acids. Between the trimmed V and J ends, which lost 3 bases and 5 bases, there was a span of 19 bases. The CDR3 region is CASSPSGETDRTEAFF. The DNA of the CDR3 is TGTGCCAGCTCACCCTCAGGGGAGACAGATAGGACTGAAGCTTTCTTT.

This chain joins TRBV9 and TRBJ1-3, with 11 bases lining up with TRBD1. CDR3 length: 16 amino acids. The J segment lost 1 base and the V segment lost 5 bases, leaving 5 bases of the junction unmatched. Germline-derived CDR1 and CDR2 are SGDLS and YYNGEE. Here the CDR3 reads CASSKDRGLSGNTIYF. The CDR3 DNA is TGTGCCAGCAGTAAGGACAGGGGGCTTTCTGGAAACACCATATATTTT.

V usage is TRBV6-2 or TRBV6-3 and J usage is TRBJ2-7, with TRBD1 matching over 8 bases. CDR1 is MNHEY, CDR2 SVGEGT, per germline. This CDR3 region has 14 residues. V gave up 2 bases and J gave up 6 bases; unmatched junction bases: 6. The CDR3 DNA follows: TGTGCCAGCAGTTACCCGGGACAGGTCGTCGAGCAGTACTTC. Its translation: CASSYPGQVVEQYF.

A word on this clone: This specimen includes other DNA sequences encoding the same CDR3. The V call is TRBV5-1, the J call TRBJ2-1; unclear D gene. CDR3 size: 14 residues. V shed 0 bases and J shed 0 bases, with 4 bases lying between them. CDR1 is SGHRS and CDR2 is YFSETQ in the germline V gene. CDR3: CASSLDSSYNEQFF. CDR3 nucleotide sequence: TGCGCCAGCAGCTTGGACAGCTCCTACAATGAGCAGTTCTTC.

In DNA form, the CDR3 reads TGTGCCAGCAGTCGGAACGACAACAATCAGCCCCAGCATTTT. Residues: CASSRNDNNQPQHF. This chain joins TRBV28 and TRBJ1-5; no definite D call. The CDR3 has 14 amino acids. CDR1 and CDR2 (germline): MDHEN, SYDVKM. V was cut by 5 bases and J by 3 bases, with 11 bases left in between.

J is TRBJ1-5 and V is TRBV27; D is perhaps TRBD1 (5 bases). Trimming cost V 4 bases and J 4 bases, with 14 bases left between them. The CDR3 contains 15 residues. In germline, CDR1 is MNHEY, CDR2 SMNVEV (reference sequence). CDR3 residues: CASSSRGGSNQPQHF. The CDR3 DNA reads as TGTGCCAGCAGTTCTCGGGGGGGGTCTAATCAGCCCCAGCATTTT.

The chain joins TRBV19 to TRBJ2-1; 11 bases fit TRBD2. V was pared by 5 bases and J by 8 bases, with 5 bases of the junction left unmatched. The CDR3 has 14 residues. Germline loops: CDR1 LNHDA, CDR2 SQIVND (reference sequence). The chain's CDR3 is CASSSSGRPYEQFF. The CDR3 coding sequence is TGTGCCAGTAGTTCTAGCGGGAGGCCATATGAGCAGTTCTTC.

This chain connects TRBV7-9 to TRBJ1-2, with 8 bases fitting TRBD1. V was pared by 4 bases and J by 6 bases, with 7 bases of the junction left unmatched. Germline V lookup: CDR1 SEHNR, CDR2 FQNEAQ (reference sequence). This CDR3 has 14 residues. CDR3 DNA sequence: TGTGCCAGCAGCTCAGGACAGGGATGGAATGGCTACACCTTC. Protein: CASSSGQGWNGYTF.

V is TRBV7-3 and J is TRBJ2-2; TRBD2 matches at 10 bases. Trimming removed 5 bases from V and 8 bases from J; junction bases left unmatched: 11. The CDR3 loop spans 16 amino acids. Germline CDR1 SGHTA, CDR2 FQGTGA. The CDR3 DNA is TGTGCCAGCAGCCAAGGGAGGCTAGCGGGAGTGGGGGAGCTGTTTTTT. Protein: CASSQGRLAGVGELFF.

The CDR3 DNA is TGCGCCAGCAGCTTGAGCGTCACCGGGGAGCTGTTTTTT. Protein product: CASSLSVTGELFF. This chain connects TRBV5-1 to TRBJ2-2, with D uncertain. The CDR3 is 13 residues long. Germline assignment: CDR1 SGHRS and CDR2 YFSETQ. V lost 1 base to trimming and J lost 4 bases, with 5 bases between them. Full variable domain (outside the CDR3, taken from reference TRBV5-1 and TRBJ2-2): KAGVTQTPRYLIKTRGQQVTLSCSPISGHRSVSWYQQTPGQGLQFLFEYFSETQRNKGNFPGRFSGRQFSNSRSEMNVSTLELGDSALYLCASSLSVTGELFFGEGSRLTVL.

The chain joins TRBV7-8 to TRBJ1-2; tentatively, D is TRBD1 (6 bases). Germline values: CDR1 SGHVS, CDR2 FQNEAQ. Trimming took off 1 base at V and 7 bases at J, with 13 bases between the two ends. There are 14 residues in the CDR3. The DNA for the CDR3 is TGTGCCAGCAGCTTAGTACCCCAGGGGACTGGCTACACCTTC. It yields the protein CASSLVPQGTGYTF.

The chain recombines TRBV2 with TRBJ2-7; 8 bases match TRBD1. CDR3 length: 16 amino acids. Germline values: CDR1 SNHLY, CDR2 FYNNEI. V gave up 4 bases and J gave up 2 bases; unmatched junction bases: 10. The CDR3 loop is CASSGGVRDRPYEQYF. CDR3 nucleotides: TGTGCCAGCAGTGGCGGGGTTCGGGACAGGCCCTACGAGCAGTACTTC.

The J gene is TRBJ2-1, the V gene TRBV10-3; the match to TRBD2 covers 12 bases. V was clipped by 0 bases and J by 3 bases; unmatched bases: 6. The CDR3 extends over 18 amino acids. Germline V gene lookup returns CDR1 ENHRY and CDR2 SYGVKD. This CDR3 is CAISESGLAGGFYNEQFF. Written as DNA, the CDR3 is TGTGCCATCAGTGAGTCGGGGCTAGCGGGAGGGTTCTACAATGAGCAGTTCTTC.

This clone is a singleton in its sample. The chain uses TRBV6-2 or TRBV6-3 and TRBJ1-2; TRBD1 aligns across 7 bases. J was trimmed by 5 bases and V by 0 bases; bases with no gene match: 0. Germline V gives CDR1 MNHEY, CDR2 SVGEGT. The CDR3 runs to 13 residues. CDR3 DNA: TGTGCCAGCAGTTACTCGACAGGGTATGGCTACACCTTC. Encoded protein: CASSYSTGYGYTF.

CDR3 nucleotides: TGTGCCAGCTCACCACAGCAGGGGGGAAGGCCTGGAAACACCATATATTTT. Protein sequence: CASSPQQGGRPGNTIYF. The V gene is TRBV18, the J gene TRBJ1-3, with TRBD1 identical over 7 bases. The J segment lost 2 bases and the V segment lost 1 base, leaving 8 bases of the junction unmatched. The CDR3 is made up of 17 amino acids. CDR1 and CDR2 from the germline V gene are KGHSH and LQKENI.

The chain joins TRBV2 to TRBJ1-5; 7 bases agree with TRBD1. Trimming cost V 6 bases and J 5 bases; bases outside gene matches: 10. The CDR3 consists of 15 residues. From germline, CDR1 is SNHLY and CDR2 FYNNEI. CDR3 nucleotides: TGTGCCAGCAGCGGGAACAGGGGATGGTATCAGCCCCAGCATTTT. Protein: CASSGNRGWYQPQHF.

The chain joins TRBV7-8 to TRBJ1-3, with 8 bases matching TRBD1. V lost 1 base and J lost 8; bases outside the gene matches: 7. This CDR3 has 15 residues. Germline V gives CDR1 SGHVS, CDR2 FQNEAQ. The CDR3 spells CASSLGLTGGDTIYF. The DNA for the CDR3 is TGTGCCAGCAGCTTAGGACTCACAGGGGGGGACACCATATATTTT.

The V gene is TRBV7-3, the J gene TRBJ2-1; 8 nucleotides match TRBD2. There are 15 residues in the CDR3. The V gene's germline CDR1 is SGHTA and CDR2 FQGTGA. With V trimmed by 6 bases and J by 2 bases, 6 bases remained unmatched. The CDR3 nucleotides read TGTGCCAGCAGTTTTAGCGGGACTACCTACAATGAGCAGTTCTTC. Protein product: CASSFSGTTYNEQFF.

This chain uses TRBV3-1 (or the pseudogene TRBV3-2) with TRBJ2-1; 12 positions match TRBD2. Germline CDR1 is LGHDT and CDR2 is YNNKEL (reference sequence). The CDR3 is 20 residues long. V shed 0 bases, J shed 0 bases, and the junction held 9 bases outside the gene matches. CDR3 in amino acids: CASSQDVLAGGPGSYNEQFF. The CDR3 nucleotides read TGTGCCAGCAGCCAAGATGTGCTAGCGGGAGGGCCAGGCTCCTACAATGAGCAGTTCTTC.

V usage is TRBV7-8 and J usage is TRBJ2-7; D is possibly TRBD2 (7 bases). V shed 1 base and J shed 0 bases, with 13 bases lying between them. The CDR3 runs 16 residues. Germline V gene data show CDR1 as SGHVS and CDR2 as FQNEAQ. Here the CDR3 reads CASSLVGGGSSYEQYF. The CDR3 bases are TGTGCCAGCAGCTTAGTAGGGGGGGGTAGCTCCTACGAGCAGTACTTC.